Described below is a single TCR beta chain sequence and its context. The data were obtained in a study of blood T cell repertoires in COVID-19. The data were produced by immunoSEQ multiplex PCR, yet TCRdb's version contains in-frame clones alone and is incomplete. The sample has fewer than 450,000 clones, approximately 90% seen once. V dropped 5 bases and J dropped 7 bases, with 9 bases sitting between them. Germline V gene lookup returns CDR1 MNHEY and CDR2 SMNVEV (reference sequence). The CDR3 has 13 amino acids. This sequence was found in a woman younger than 30 who had recovered from COVID-19. V gene TRBV27 combines with J gene TRBJ1-6; D gene unclear. Sequencing used PBMCs or T cells enriched from blood (not recorded which). CDR3 protein: CASSLEENSPLHF. CDR3 DNA sequence: TGTGCCAGCAGTCTGGAGGAGAATTCACCCCTCCACTTT.